The rows below give T cell receptor beta chains drawn from one sample of a study of OX40 agonist ivuxolimab in advanced cancers. This table comes from immunoSEQ multiplex PCR, and its TCRdb copy is limited to in-frame clones, with some not included. The sample records approximately 60,000 clones, about 85% being singletons. Sequenced material: CD4+ or CD8+ T cells sorted from blood, taken in a trial of the OX40 agonist ivuxolimab. Receptors originate from an adult with an advanced solid tumor such as melanoma, head and neck, liver or kidney cancer. The CDR3 runs from the conserved cysteine through the conserved F or W. The order of the fields is D gene, J gene, V gene, clone size, CDR3 DNA, CDR3 protein. A D gene is named only where the DNA matches it firmly. Size is stated for part of the rows, as once, few or many counts, or as a class when the clone is expanded.

d_gene: NA
j_gene: TRBJ2-7
v_gene: TRBV28
abundance: NA
CDR3nt: TGTGCCAGCAGTCTTCATGGGCGCTACGAGCAGTACTTC
CDR3aa: CASSLHGRYEQYF

d_gene: NA
j_gene: TRBJ2-1
v_gene: TRBV6-1
abundance: NA
CDR3nt: TGTGCCAGCAGGGAAACGAGGTTGGACGATAAGTTCTTC
CDR3aa: CASRETRLDDKFF

d_gene: NA
j_gene: TRBJ1-6
v_gene: TRBV18
abundance: NA
CDR3nt: TGTGCCAGCTCCCCTAGACAGGTCGGGGGTTCACCCCTCCACTTT
CDR3aa: CASSPRQVGGSPLHF

d_gene: NA
j_gene: TRBJ2-1
v_gene: TRBV2
abundance: NA
CDR3nt: TGTGCCAGCAGTGGGCCCTACAATGAGCAGTTCTTC
CDR3aa: CASSGPYNEQFF

d_gene: NA
j_gene: TRBJ1-3
v_gene: TRBV11-3
abundance: few
CDR3nt: TGTGCCAGCAGCTCAGACCTTGGAAACACCATATATTTT
CDR3aa: CASSSDLGNTIYF

d_gene: NA
j_gene: TRBJ2-7
v_gene: TRBV19
abundance: NA
CDR3nt: TGTGCCAGTAGTATACAGGGAATCTACGAGCAGTACTTC
CDR3aa: CASSIQGIYEQYF

d_gene: TRBD1
j_gene: TRBJ1-3
v_gene: TRBV9
abundance: NA
CDR3nt: TGTGCCAGCAGCGGCCGGGACAGGGGGTTCTCGGACGGAAACACCATATATTTT
CDR3aa: CASSGRDRGFSDGNTIYF

d_gene: TRBD1
j_gene: TRBJ1-4
v_gene: TRBV4-3
abundance: NA
CDR3nt: TGCGCCAGCAGCCAAGAAATGGGGACAGGGGCGGAAAAACTGTTTTTT
CDR3aa: CASSQEMGTGAEKLFF

d_gene: NA
j_gene: TRBJ2-5
v_gene: TRBV27
abundance: NA
CDR3nt: TGTGCCAGCAGTTTATGGGGGGGGGCGGAGACCCAGTACTTC
CDR3aa: CASSLWGGAETQYF

d_gene: TRBD1
j_gene: TRBJ2-7
v_gene: TRBV25-1
abundance: few
CDR3nt: TGTGCCAGCAGGGAAACAGGGGTTGGGGAGCAGTACTTC
CDR3aa: CASRETGVGEQYF

d_gene: NA
j_gene: TRBJ1-2
v_gene: TRBV10-3
abundance: NA
CDR3nt: TGTGCCATCAGTGAGTCGGTAGGCTATGGCTACACCTTC
CDR3aa: CAISESVGYGYTF

d_gene: NA
j_gene: TRBJ1-6
v_gene: TRBV5-1
abundance: NA
CDR3nt: TGCGCCAGCAGCTCCGGGGGCCTTCGCTCCTATAATTCACCCCTCCACTTT
CDR3aa: CASSSGGLRSYNSPLHF

d_gene: NA
j_gene: TRBJ2-7
v_gene: TRBV13
abundance: NA
CDR3nt: TGTGCCAGCAGCTTAATGGGCGGGGTCCACGAGCAGTACTTC
CDR3aa: CASSLMGGVHEQYF

d_gene: NA
j_gene: TRBJ2-7
v_gene: TRBV11-2
abundance: NA
CDR3nt: TGTGCCAGCAGCTTCGGACAGCTGAGGGACGAGCAGTACTTC
CDR3aa: CASSFGQLRDEQYF

d_gene: NA
j_gene: TRBJ1-1
v_gene: TRBV5-6
abundance: few
CDR3nt: TGTGCCAGCAGATTTGCGGGGGGAACCAAACCGGGGACTGAAGCTTTCTTT
CDR3aa: CASRFAGGTKPGTEAFF

d_gene: NA
j_gene: TRBJ2-5
v_gene: TRBV7-2
abundance: NA
CDR3nt: TGTGCCAGCAGCTTAACAGGGTTAGGGGAGACCCAGTACTTC
CDR3aa: CASSLTGLGETQYF

d_gene: TRBD1
j_gene: TRBJ1-1
v_gene: TRBV19
abundance: NA
CDR3nt: TGTGCCAGTAGTATAGACTGGGACAGAAAAGCTTTCTTT
CDR3aa: CASSIDWDRKAFF

d_gene: NA
j_gene: TRBJ2-3
v_gene: TRBV5-1
abundance: NA
CDR3nt: TGCGCCAGCAGCTTGGACAAGGCTACAGATACGCAGTATTTT
CDR3aa: CASSLDKATDTQYF

d_gene: TRBD2
j_gene: TRBJ2-3
v_gene: TRBV7-6
abundance: NA
CDR3nt: TGTGCCAGCAGCCCTACGCGGGGGGACCGCACAGATACGCAGTATTTT
CDR3aa: CASSPTRGDRTDTQYF

d_gene: NA
j_gene: TRBJ2-5
v_gene: TRBV5-1
abundance: NA
CDR3nt: TGCGCCAGCAGCTTGGGGGCAGGGAGCCAAGAGACCCAGTACTTC
CDR3aa: CASSLGAGSQETQYF

d_gene: NA
j_gene: TRBJ2-7
v_gene: TRBV19
abundance: NA
CDR3nt: TGTGCCAGTAGTATTTTCCGGGGATCCTACGAGCAGTACTTC
CDR3aa: CASSIFRGSYEQYF

d_gene: TRBD1
j_gene: TRBJ1-2
v_gene: TRBV28
abundance: NA
CDR3nt: TGTGCCAGCAGTTTGGCCGGGACAGGGATAGGCTACACCTTC
CDR3aa: CASSLAGTGIGYTF